One sample yielded the 9 T cell receptor beta chains listed below, sequenced in a study of early T cells in non-severe SARS-CoV-2 infection. Via MiXCR, TCRdb re-called the 5' RACE reads, giving one row per CDR3 protein. The data show some 91,000 distinct CDR3 sequences, with 13% seen just once and around 2.4% held by the top ten. Material for sequencing was whole blood. The receptors were sampled from an adult who was a healthcare worker with PCR-confirmed SARS-CoV-2 infection or an uninfected control (not recorded which).

V is TRBV4-3 and J is TRBJ2-7; D could derive from TRBD1 or TRBD2 (5 bases each). In germline, CDR1 is LGHNA, CDR2 YSLEER. V was pared by 0 bases and J by 7 bases, with 10 bases between. This CDR3 has 13 residues. The CDR3 nucleotides are TGCGCCAGCAGCCAAGACACTTGGGGGGAGCAGTACTTC. This translates into CASSQDTWGEQYF.

In its sample, this clonotype was seen many times. This chain connects TRBV21-1 to TRBJ1-5. TRBV21-1 is an annotated pseudogene. The CDR3 is made up of 16 amino acids. The CDR3 DNA follows: TGTGCCAGCAGCAAGGGGCAGGGCCATGGCAATCAGCCCCAGCATTTT. Protein sequence: CASSKGQGHGNQPQHF.

J is TRBJ2-1 and V is TRBV7-6; D is unresolved. Looked up from germline, CDR1 is SGHVS and CDR2 is FNYEAQ. The V end lost 2 bases, the J end lost 9 bases, and 14 bases lay between the germline ends. CDR3 size: 14 residues. CDR3 sequence reads: CASSLQEYSSEQFF. CDR3 DNA: TGTGCCAGCAGCTTACAGGAGTACAGCAGTGAGCAGTTCTTC.

The rearrangement links TRBV20-1 to TRBJ2-5; D might be TRBD2 (5 bases). Germline V gene sequence: CDR1 DFQATT, CDR2 SNEGSKA (reference sequence). Trimming took off 5 bases at V and 1 base at J, with 11 bases between the two ends. The CDR3 is made up of 13 amino acids. CDR3: CSAFRDRQETQYF. Written as DNA, the CDR3 is TGCAGTGCTTTCCGGGATCGCCAAGAGACCCAGTACTTC.

This clonotype was found a few times. V and J are TRBV9 and TRBJ1-2; D is possibly TRBD1 (5 bases). V dropped 2 bases and J dropped 3 bases, with 14 bases sitting between them. This CDR3 region has 15 residues. Per the germline V gene, CDR1 is SGDLS and CDR2 is YYNGEE. CDR3 amino acids: CASSVGSAGHYGYTF. As DNA, the CDR3 is TGTGCCAGCAGCGTCGGATCCGCAGGGCACTATGGCTACACCTTC.

This clonotype turned up a few times. V gene TRBV10-3 combines with J gene TRBJ2-7; TRBD1 matches 7 bases. V was pared by 6 bases and J by 5 bases, with 10 bases of the junction left unmatched. Germline assignment: CDR1 ENHRY and CDR2 SYGVKD. CDR3 size: 14 residues. In DNA, the CDR3 is TGTGCCATCAGCGGGACGACAGGGTCCCACGAGCAGTACTTC. Protein sequence: CAISGTTGSHEQYF.

This clonotype was counted ten times or more. This chain uses TRBV7-8 with TRBJ2-1; D perhaps matches TRBD2 (7 bases). CDR3 size: 14 residues. The V end was cut by 1 base, the J end by 7 bases, with 11 bases between. Germline assignment: CDR1 SGHVS and CDR2 FQNEAQ. The CDR3 DNA follows: TGTGCCAGCAGCTTAGAGGGGGGGAGGAATGAGCAGTTCTTC. Its translation: CASSLEGGRNEQFF. The full variable domain, its missing parts supplied by reference TRBV7-8 and TRBJ2-1, is GAGVSQSPRYKVAKRGQDVALRCDPISGHVSLFWYQQALGQGPEFLTYFQNEAQLDKSGLPSDRFFAERPEGSVSTLKIQRTQQEDSAVYLCASSLEGGRNEQFFGPGTRLTVL.

The chain is built from TRBV27 and TRBJ2-3, with TRBD1 identical over 7 bases. From germline, CDR1 is MNHEY and CDR2 SMNVEV (reference sequence). V trimming: 5 bases; J trimming: 2 bases; junction bases outside the gene matches: 7. This CDR3 comprises 15 residues. The CDR3 DNA sequence: TGTGCCAGCAGTCCGTCAGGGACAGCCACAGATACGCAGTATTTT. This codes for CASSPSGTATDTQYF.

The chain combines TRBV28 with TRBJ2-7; TRBD1 aligns across 7 bases. Trimming cost V 4 bases and J 3 bases; bases outside gene matches: 12. The CDR3 extends over 16 amino acids. Germline values: CDR1 MDHEN, CDR2 SYDVKM. The CDR3 loop is CASSSITPRDSYEQYF. As DNA, the CDR3 is TGTGCCAGCAGTTCGATTACCCCCCGGGACAGCTACGAGCAGTACTTC.